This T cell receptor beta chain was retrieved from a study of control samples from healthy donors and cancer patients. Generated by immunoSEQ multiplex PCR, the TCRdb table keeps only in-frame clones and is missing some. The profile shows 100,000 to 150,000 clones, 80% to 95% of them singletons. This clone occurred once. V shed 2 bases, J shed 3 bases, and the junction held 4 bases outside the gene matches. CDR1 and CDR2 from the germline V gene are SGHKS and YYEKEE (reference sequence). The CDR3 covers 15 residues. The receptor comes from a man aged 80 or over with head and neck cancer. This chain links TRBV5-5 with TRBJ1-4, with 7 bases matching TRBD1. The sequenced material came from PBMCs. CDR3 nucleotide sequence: TGTGCCAGCAGCTTCCCAGGGGGAGCTAATGAAAAACTGTTTTTT. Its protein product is CASSFPGGANEKLFF.